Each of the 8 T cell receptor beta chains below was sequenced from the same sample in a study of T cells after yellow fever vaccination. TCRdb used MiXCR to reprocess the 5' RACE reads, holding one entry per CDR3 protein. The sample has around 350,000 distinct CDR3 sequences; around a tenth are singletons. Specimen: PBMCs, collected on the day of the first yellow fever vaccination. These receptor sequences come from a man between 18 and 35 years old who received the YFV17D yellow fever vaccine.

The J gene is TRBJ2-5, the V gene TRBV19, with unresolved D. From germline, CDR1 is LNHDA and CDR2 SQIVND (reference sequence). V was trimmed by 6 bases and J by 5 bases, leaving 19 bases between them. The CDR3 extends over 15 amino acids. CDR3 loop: CASSLPGPLGETQYF. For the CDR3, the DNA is TGTGCCAGTAGCCTCCCGGGCCCCCTCGGCGAGACCCAGTACTTC.

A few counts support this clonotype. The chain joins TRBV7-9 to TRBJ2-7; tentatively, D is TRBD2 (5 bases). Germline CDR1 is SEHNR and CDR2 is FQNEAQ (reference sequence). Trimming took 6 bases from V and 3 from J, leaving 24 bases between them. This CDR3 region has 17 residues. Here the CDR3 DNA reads TGTGCCAGCAGGTCCGACGGTCCCGGGGAGAGGCTCTACGAGCAGTACTTC. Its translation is CASRSDGPGERLYEQYF.

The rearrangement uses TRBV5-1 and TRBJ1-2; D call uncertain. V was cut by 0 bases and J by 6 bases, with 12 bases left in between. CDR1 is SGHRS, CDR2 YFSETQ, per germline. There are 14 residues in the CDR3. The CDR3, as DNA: TGCGCCAGCAGCTTGGGTGGTGCGGCGGATGGCTACACCTTC. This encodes CASSLGGAADGYTF.

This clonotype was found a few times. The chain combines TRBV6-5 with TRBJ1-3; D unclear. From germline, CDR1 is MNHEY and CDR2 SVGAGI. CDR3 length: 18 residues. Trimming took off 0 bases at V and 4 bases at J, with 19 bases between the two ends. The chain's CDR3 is CASSYSRGSAARGNTIYF. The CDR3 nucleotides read TGTGCCAGCAGTTACTCCCGAGGCTCCGCTGCGAGGGGAAACACCATATATTTT.

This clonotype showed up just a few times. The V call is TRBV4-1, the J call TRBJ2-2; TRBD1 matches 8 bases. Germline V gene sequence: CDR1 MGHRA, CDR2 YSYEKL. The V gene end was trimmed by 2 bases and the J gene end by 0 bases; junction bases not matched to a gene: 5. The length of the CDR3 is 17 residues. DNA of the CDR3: TGCGCCAGCAGCCAACGACAGGGGTATGCGAACACCGGGGAGCTGTTTTTT. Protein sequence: CASSQRQGYANTGELFF.

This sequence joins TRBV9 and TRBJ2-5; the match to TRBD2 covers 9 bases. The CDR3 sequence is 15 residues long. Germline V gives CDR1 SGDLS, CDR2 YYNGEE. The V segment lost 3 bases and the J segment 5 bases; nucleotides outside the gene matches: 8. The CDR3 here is CASSGGAGGSETQYF. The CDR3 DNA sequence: TGTGCCAGCAGCGGCGGGGCGGGGGGGTCCGAGACCCAGTACTTC. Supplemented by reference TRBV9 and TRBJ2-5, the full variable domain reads DSGVTQTPKHLITATGQRVTLRCSPRSGDLSVYWYQQSLDQGLQFLIQYYNGEERAKGNILERFSAQQFPDLHSELNLSSLELGDSALYFCASSGGAGGSETQYFGPGTRLLVL.

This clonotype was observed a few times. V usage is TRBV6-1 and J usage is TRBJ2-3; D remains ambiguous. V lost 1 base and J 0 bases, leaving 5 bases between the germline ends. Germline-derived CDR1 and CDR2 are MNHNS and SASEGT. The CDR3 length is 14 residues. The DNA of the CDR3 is TGTGCCAGCAGTGAAGGGTCTAGCACAGATACGCAGTATTTT. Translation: CASSEGSSTDTQYF.

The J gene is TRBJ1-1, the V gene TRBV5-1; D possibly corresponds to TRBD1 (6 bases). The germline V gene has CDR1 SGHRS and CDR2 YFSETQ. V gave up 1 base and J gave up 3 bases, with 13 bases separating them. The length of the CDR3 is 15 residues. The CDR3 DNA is TGCGCCAGCAGCTTGACCTTCTCAGGGGACACTGAAGCTTTCTTT. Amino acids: CASSLTFSGDTEAFF.